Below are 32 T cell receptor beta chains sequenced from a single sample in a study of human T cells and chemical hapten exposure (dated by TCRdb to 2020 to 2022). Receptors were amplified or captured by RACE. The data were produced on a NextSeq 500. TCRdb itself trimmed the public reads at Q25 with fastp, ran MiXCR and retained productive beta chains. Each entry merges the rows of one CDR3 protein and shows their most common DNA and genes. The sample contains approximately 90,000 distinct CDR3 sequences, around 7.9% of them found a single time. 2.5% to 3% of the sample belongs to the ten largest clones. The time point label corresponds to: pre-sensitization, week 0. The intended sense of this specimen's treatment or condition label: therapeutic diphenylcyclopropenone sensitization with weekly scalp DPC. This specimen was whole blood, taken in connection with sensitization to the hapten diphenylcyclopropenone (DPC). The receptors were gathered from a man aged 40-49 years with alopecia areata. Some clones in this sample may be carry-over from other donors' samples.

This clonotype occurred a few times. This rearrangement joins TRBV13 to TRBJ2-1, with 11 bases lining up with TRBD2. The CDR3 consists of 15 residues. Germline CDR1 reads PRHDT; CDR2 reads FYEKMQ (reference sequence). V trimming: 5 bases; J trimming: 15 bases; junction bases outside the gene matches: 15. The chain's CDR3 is CASSPGLAGEDVPFF. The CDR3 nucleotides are TGTGCCAGCAGCCCCGGACTAGCGGGCGAAGACGTTCCGTTCTTC.

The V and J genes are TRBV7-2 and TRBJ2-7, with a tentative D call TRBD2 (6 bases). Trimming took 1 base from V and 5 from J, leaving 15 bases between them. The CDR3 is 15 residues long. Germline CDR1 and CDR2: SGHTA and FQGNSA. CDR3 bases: TGTGCCAGCAGCTTAGGACTCCCGGGAGCTGACGAGCAGTACGTC. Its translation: CASSLGLPGADEQYV.

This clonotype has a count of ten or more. The CDR3 DNA sequence: TGTGCCAGGGGGGAACAGGGGATCGTTCAGCCCCAGCATTTT. Its translation is CARGEQGIVQPQHF. The J gene is TRBJ1-5, the V gene TRBV2, with 7 bases fitting TRBD1. The CDR3 sequence is 14 residues long. The V and J ends lost 9 bases and 6 bases, in that order; junction bases with no gene match: 11. Per germline, CDR1 SNHLY and CDR2 FYNNEI. Combining the CDR3 with reference TRBV2 and TRBJ1-5 gives the whole variable domain EPEVTQTPSHQVTQMGQEVILRCVPISNHLYFYWYRQILGQKVEFLVSFYNNEISEKSEIFDDQFSVERPDGSNFTLKIRSTKLEDSAMYFCARGEQGIVQPQHFGDGTRLSIL.

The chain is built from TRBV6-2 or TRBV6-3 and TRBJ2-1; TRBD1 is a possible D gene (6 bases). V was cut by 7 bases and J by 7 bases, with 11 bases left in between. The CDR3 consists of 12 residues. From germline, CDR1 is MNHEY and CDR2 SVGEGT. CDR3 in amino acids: CASISQGNEQFF. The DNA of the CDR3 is TGTGCCAGCATTTCACAGGGAAATGAGCAGTTCTTC.

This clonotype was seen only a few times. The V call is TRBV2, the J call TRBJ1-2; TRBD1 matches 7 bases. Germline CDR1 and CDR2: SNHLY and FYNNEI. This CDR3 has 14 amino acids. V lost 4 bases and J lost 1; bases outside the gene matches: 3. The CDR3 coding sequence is TGTGCCAGCAGTGTGGGACAGATTAACTATGGCTACACCTTC. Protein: CASSVGQINYGYTF.

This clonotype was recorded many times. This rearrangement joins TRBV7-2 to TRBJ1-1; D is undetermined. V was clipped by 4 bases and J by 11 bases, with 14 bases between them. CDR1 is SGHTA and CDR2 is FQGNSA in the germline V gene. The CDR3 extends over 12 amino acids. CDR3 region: CASSSDRPTAFF. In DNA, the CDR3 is TGTGCCAGCAGCTCTGATAGGCCGACGGCTTTCTTT.

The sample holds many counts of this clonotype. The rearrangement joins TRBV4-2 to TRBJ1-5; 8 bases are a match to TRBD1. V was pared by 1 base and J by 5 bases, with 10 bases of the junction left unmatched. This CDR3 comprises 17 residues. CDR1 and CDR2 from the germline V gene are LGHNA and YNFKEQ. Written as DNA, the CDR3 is TGTGCCAGCAGCCAAGTAAGGTCCAGGGGGCGCGATCAGCCCCAGCATTTT. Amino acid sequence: CASSQVRSRGRDQPQHF.

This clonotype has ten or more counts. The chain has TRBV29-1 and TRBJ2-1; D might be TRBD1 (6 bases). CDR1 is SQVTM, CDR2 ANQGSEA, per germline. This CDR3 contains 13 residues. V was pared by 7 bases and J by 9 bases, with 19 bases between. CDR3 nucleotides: TGCAGCGCCTCCCTACAGGGATCGGGTGAGCAGTTCTTC. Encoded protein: CSASLQGSGEQFF.

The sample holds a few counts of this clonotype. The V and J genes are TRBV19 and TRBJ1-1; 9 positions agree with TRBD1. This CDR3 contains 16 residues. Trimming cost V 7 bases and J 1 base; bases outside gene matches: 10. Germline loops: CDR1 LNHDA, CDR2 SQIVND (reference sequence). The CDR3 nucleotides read TGTGCCAGTACAACCCCGGGGACAGGGCGGAACACTGAAGCTTTCTTT. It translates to CASTTPGTGRNTEAFF.

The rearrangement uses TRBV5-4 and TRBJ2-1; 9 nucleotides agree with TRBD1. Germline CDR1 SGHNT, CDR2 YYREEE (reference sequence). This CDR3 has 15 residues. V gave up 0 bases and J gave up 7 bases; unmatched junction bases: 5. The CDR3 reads CASSLGQGGWNEQFF. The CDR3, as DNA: TGTGCCAGCAGCTTGGGACAGGGGGGTTGGAATGAGCAGTTCTTC.

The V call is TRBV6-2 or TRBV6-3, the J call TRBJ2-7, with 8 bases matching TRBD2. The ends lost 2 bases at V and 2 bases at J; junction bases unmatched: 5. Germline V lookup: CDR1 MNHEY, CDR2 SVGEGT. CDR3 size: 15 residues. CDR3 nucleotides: TGTGCCAGCAGTTACGCTCTAGCGGGCCCCTACGAGCAGTACGTC. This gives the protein CASSYALAGPYEQYV.

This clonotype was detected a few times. CDR3 sequence (DNA): TGTGCCAGCAGTAAGGGGGGGCTAGCGGGAACCTACGAGCAGTACGTC. Amino acid sequence: CASSKGGLAGTYEQYV. The chain recombines TRBV28 with TRBJ2-7, with 9 bases matching TRBD2. The CDR3 totals 16 residues. After removal of 5 bases from V and 2 bases from J, the junction contained 10 bases not matched to a gene. Germline V gene data show CDR1 as MDHEN and CDR2 as SYDVKM.

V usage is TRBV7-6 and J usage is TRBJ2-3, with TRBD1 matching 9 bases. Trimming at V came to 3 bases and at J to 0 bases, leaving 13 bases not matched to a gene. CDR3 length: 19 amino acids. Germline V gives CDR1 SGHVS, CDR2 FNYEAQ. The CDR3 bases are TGTGCCAGCAGCTTGGACCCCTACAGGGGGCTTAGGAGCACAGATACGCAGTATTTT. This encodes CASSLDPYRGLRSTDTQYF.

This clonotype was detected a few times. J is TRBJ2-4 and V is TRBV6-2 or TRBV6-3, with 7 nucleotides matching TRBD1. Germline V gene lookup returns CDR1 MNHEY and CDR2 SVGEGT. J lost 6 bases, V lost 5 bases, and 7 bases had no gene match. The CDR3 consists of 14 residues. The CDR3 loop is CASSPTGAANIQYF. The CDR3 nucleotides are TGTGCCAGCAGTCCCACAGGGGCTGCAAACATTCAGTACTTC.

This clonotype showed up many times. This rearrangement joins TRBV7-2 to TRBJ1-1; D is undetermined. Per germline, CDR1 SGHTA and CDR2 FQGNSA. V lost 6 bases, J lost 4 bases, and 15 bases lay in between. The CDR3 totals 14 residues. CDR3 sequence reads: CASRSAGGSTEAFF. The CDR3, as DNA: TGTGCCAGCAGATCCGCAGGCGGATCCACTGAAGCTTTCTTT. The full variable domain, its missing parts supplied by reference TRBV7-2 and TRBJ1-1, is GAGVSQSPSNKVTEKGKDVELRCDPISGHTALYWYRQSLGQGLEFLIYFQGNSAPDKSGLPSDRFSAERTGGSVSTLTIQRTQQEDSAVYLCASRSAGGSTEAFFGQGTRLTVV.

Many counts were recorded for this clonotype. The CDR3 region is CASSGRQVFNEKLFF. The CDR3, as DNA: TGTGCCAGCAGCGGGCGACAGGTCTTTAATGAAAAACTGTTTTTT. The rearrangement joins TRBV11-2 to TRBJ1-4; a weak D match, TRBD1 (6 bases). CDR3 length: 15 residues. In germline, CDR1 is SGHAT, CDR2 FQNNGV. The germline V and J ends were trimmed by 5 bases and 4 bases, with 14 bases remaining between them. The variable domain in full, with the rest retrieved from reference TRBV11-2 and TRBJ1-4, is EAGVAQSPRYKIIEKRQSVAFWCNPISGHATLYWYQQILGQGPKLLIQFQNNGVVDDSQLPKDRFSAERLKGVDSTLKIQPAKLEDSAVYLCASSGRQVFNEKLFFGSGTQLSVL.

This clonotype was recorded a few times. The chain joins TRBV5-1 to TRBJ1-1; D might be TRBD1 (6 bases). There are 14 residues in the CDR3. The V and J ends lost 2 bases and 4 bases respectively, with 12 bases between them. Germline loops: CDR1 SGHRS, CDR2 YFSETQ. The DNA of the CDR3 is TGCGCCAGCAGCTTAGGACAGACGGGCACTGAAGCTTTCTTT. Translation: CASSLGQTGTEAFF.

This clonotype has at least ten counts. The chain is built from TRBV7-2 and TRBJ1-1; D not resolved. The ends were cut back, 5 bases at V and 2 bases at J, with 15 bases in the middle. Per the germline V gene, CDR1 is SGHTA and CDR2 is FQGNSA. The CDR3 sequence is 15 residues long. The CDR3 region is CASSLVGGINTEAFF. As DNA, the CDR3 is TGTGCCAGCAGCCTCGTCGGAGGGATAAACACTGAAGCTTTCTTT.

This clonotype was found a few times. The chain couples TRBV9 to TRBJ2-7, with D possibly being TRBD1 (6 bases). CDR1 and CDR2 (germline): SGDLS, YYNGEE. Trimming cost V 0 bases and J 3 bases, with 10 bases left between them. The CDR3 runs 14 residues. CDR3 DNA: TGTGCCAGCAGCGTAGGGGCAGGGGTCTACGAGCAGTACTTC. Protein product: CASSVGAGVYEQYF.

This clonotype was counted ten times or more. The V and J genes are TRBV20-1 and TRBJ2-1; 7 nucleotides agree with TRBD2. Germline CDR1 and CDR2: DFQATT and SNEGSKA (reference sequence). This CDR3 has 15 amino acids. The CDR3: CSAPGRGRADNEQFF. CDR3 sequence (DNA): TGCAGCGCACCCGGAAGAGGGAGGGCCGACAATGAGCAGTTCTTC.

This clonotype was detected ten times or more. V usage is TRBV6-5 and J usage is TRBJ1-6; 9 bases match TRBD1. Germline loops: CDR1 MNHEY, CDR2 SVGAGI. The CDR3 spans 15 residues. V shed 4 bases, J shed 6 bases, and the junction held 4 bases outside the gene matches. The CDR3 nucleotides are TGTGCCAGCAGTTCGGGACAGGGACTTAATTCACCCCTCCACTTT. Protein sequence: CASSSGQGLNSPLHF.

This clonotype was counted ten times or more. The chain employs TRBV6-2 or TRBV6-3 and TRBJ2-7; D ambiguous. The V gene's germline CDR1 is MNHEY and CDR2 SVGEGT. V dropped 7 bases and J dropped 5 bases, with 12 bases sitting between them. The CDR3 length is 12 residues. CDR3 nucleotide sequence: TGTGCCAGCAAAGTCAGCCACGACGAGCAGTACTTC. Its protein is CASKVSHDEQYF.

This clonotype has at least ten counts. This CDR3 is CASSWTSGSSKDTQYF. The DNA of the CDR3 is TGTGCCAGCAGTTGGACTAGCGGGAGTTCGAAAGATACGCAGTATTTT. The chain joins TRBV7-2 to TRBJ2-3, with 13 bases that match TRBD2. Germline V gene lookup returns CDR1 SGHTA and CDR2 FQGNSA. The J segment lost 5 bases and the V segment lost 6 bases, leaving 8 bases of the junction unmatched. The CDR3 sequence is 16 residues long.

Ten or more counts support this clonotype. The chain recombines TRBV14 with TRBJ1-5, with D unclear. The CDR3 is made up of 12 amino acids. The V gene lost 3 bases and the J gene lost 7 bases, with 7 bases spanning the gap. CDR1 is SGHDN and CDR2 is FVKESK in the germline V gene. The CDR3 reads CASSQGNQPQHF. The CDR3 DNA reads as TGTGCCAGCAGCCAGGGGAACCAGCCCCAGCATTTT.

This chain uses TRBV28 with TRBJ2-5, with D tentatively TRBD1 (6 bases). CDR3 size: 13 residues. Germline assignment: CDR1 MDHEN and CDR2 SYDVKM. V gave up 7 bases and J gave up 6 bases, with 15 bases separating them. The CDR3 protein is CASIDTGQQTQYF. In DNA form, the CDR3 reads TGTGCCAGCATCGACACCGGACAGCAGACCCAGTACTTC.

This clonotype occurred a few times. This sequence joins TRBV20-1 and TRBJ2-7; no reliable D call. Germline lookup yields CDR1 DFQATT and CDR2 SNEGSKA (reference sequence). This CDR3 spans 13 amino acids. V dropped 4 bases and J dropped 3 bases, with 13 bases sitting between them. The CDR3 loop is CSAKTSTGYEQYF. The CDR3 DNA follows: TGCAGTGCTAAGACCTCGACGGGCTACGAGCAGTACTTC.

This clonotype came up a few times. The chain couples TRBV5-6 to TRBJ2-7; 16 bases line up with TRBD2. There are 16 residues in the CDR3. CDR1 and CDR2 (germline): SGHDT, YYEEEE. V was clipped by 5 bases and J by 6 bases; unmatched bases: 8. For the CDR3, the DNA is TGTGCCAGCAGTTCGGGACTAGCGGGAGGGGTTCGCGAGCAGTACGTC. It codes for CASSSGLAGGVREQYV.

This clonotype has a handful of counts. CDR3: CASSFGSLGSNQPQHF. In DNA, the CDR3 is TGTGCCAGCAGTTTCGGATCCCTTGGGAGCAATCAGCCCCAGCATTTT. This chain links TRBV12-3 or TRBV12-4 with TRBJ1-5, with D uncertain. V dropped 3 bases and J dropped 1 base, with 13 bases sitting between them. This CDR3 contains 16 residues.

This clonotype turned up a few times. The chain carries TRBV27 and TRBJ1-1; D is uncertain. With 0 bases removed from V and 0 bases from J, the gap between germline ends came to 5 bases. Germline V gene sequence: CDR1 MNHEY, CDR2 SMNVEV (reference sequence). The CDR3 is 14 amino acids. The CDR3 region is CASSLSAMNTEAFF. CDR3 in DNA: TGTGCCAGCAGTTTATCGGCAATGAACACTGAAGCTTTCTTT.

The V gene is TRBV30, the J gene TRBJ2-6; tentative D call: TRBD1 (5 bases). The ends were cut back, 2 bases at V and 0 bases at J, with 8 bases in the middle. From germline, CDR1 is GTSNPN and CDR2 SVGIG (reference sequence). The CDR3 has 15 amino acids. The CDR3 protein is CAWSWQGSGANVLTF. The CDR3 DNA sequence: TGTGCCTGGAGTTGGCAGGGCTCTGGGGCCAACGTCCTGACTTTC.

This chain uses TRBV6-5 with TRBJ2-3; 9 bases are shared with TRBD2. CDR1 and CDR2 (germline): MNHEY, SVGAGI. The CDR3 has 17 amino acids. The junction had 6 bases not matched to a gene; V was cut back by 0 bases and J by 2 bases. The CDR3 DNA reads TGTGCCAGCAGTTACTCCCCGGGACTAGCTTCCACAGATACGCAGTATTTT. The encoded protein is CASSYSPGLASTDTQYF.

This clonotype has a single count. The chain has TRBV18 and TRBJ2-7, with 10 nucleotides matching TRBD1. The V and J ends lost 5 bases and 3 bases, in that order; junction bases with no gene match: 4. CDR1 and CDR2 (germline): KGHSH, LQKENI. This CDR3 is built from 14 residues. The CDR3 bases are TGTGCCAGCTCAACCGGGACAGGGGACTACGAGCAGTACGTC. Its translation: CASSTGTGDYEQYV.